Each of the 15 T cell receptor beta chains below was sequenced from the same sample in a study of T-cell reconstitution after alpha-beta-depleted transplantation in children. Unique molecular identifiers were incorporated during preparation of the TCRbeta library. TCRdb re-derived calls from the PCR reads in MiXCR, one entry per CDR3 protein. The sample shows about 460,000 distinct CDR3 sequences, around 13% of them seen only once. The sequencing here drew on PBMCs from the stem cell graft donor, taken from the stem cell graft. Receptors were obtained from a human donor who donated a stem cell graft to a child with combined immunodeficiency.

The chain links TRBV5-1 to TRBJ2-7; D may be TRBD1 or TRBD2 (5 bases each). Deletions cut 2 bases from V and 7 bases from J, with 22 bases between. CDR3 size: 16 residues. CDR1 SGHRS and CDR2 YFSETQ come from the germline V gene. This chain's CDR3 is CASSLGGGRGKGEQYF. The DNA of the CDR3 is TGCGCCAGCAGCTTAGGAGGAGGCAGAGGAAAGGGGGAGCAGTACTTC.

This clonotype has a handful of counts. This sequence joins TRBV25-1 and TRBJ1-5, with D possibly being TRBD1 (6 bases). This CDR3 contains 14 residues. Trimming removed 4 bases at V and 3 bases at J, with 10 bases between. Per germline, CDR1 MGHDK and CDR2 SYGVNS. CDR3 region: CASSATGPNQPQHF. The CDR3 nucleotides read TGTGCCAGCAGTGCTACAGGGCCCAATCAGCCCCAGCATTTT. The full variable domain, completed using reference TRBV25-1 and TRBJ1-5, is EADIYQTPRYLVIGTGKKITLECSQTMGHDKMYWYQQDPGMELHLIHYSYGVNSTEKGDLSSESTVSRIRTEHFPLTLESARPSHTSQYLCASSATGPNQPQHFGDGTRLSIL.

The rearrangement joins TRBV28 to TRBJ1-6; D uncertain. V gave up 6 bases and J gave up 11 bases, with 11 bases separating them. The germline V gene encodes CDR1 MDHEN and CDR2 SYDVKM. This CDR3 is 12 amino acids long. The CDR3 protein is CASSPSATPLHF. CDR3 DNA sequence: TGTGCCAGCAGCCCCTCGGCGACACCCCTCCACTTT.

This chain uses TRBV4-3 with TRBJ2-4; D ambiguous. V was trimmed by 4 bases and J by 0 bases, leaving 13 bases between them. The CDR3 is made up of 16 amino acids. Germline V CDR1 and CDR2: LGHNA, YSLEER. In DNA form, the CDR3 reads TGCGCCAGCAGCCGAGGAGCGACTTTAGCCAAAAACATTCAGTACTTC. This translates into CASSRGATLAKNIQYF.

A few counts support this clonotype. J is TRBJ2-7 and V is TRBV18; D call uncertain. Germline V gene sequence: CDR1 KGHSH, CDR2 LQKENI. The CDR3 contains 12 residues. V was shortened by 3 bases and J by 5 bases, with 8 bases between the two germline ends. CDR3 residues: CASSPDLDEQYF. Written as DNA, the CDR3 is TGTGCCAGCTCACCTGACCTGGACGAGCAGTACTTC.

V is TRBV7-2 and J is TRBJ2-7, with 7 bases lining up with TRBD1. This CDR3 has 15 amino acids. Germline CDR1 SGHTA, CDR2 FQGNSA. Trimming removed 0 bases from V and 2 bases from J; junction bases left unmatched: 4. This CDR3 is CASSLAWDSTYEQYF. For the CDR3, the DNA is TGTGCCAGCAGCTTAGCGTGGGACAGTACCTACGAGCAGTACTTC.

This clonotype was observed at least ten times. This rearrangement joins TRBV27 to TRBJ2-1, with 15 bases matching TRBD2. Germline CDR1 and CDR2: MNHEY and SMNVEV (reference sequence). The CDR3 loop spans 15 amino acids. V lost 5 bases, J lost 10 bases, and 6 bases stayed unmatched. Here the CDR3 reads CASSPGTSGRKEQFF. The CDR3 region has the DNA TGTGCCAGCAGTCCCGGGACTAGCGGGAGGAAAGAGCAGTTCTTC.

This clonotype was observed a handful of times. This chain links TRBV5-1 with TRBJ2-3; TRBD1 might be the D (6 bases). V lost 4 bases to trimming and J lost 4 bases, with 19 bases between them. Looked up from germline, CDR1 is SGHRS and CDR2 is YFSETQ. CDR3 size: 16 residues. The CDR3 protein is CASSSMTGLNADTQYF. CDR3 DNA sequence: TGCGCCAGCAGCAGCATGACAGGCCTGAATGCAGATACGCAGTATTTT.

This chain links TRBV7-9 with TRBJ1-4; TRBD1 matches at 7 bases. CDR1 SEHNR and CDR2 FQNEAQ come from the germline V gene (reference sequence). The V and J ends lost 5 bases and 7 bases, in that order; junction bases with no gene match: 13. This CDR3 spans 16 amino acids. CDR3 sequence reads: CASSPPMGDSGEKLFF. CDR3 nucleotides: TGTGCCAGCAGCCCACCAATGGGGGACAGCGGTGAAAAACTGTTTTTT.

This clonotype has more than one count but fewer than ten. The genes are TRBV4-2 and TRBJ2-4, with 13 positions matching TRBD2. The CDR3 spans 22 residues. Per the germline V gene, CDR1 is LGHNA and CDR2 is YNFKEQ. The ends lost 4 bases at V and 0 bases at J; junction bases unmatched: 18. For the CDR3, the DNA is TGTGCCAGCAGCCCCAGACAGAGCCATGCGACTAGCGGGAGGACAGCCAAAAACATTCAGTACTTC. It translates to CASSPRQSHATSGRTAKNIQYF.

This clonotype was counted a few times. The chain carries TRBV6-5 and TRBJ2-2; D could derive from TRBD1 or TRBD2 (6 bases each). The CDR3 contains 12 residues. Trimming took 7 bases from V and 6 from J, leaving 9 bases between them. Germline V CDR1 and CDR2: MNHEY, SVGAGI. The CDR3, as DNA: TGTGCCAGCAAACGGGGGCCCGGGGAGCTGTTTTTT. Protein sequence: CASKRGPGELFF.

This clonotype showed up just a few times. The genes are TRBV4-2 and TRBJ2-7; D unclear. Germline assignment: CDR1 LGHNA and CDR2 YNFKEQ. The CDR3 sequence is 14 residues long. Trimming took off 0 bases at V and 2 bases at J, with 8 bases between the two ends. CDR3 in amino acids: CASSQDWSAYEQYF. The CDR3 DNA reads TGTGCCAGCAGCCAAGATTGGTCGGCCTACGAGCAGTACTTC.

The chain recombines TRBV6-2 or TRBV6-3 with TRBJ2-1; 8 bases are a match to TRBD2. The CDR3 sequence is 16 residues long. The germline V gene has CDR1 MNHEY and CDR2 SVGEGT. J gave up 10 bases and V 7 bases, and 18 bases lay outside the gene matches. The chain's CDR3 is CASTAPRSGGTREQFF. The CDR3 DNA sequence: TGTGCCAGCACTGCCCCAAGGAGCGGGGGAACTAGGGAGCAGTTCTTC.

V usage is TRBV5-8 and J usage is TRBJ2-4, with TRBD1 identical over 10 bases. CDR1 and CDR2 (germline): SGHTS, YDEGEE. Trimming took 4 bases from V and 8 from J; bases not matched to a gene: 3. There are 13 residues in the CDR3. The CDR3 is CASSRDRGDIQYF. The CDR3 coding sequence is TGTGCCAGCAGCCGGGACAGGGGAGACATTCAGTACTTC. Together with reference TRBV5-8 and TRBJ2-4, the CDR3 gives the full variable domain: EAGVTQSPTHLIKTRGQQATLRCSPISGHTSVYWYQQALGLGLQFLLWYDEGEERNRGNFPPRFSGRQFPNYSSELNVNALELEDSALYLCASSRDRGDIQYFGAGTRLSVL.

This clonotype was recorded at least ten times. The gene calls are TRBV27 and TRBJ2-5; 7 bases match TRBD1. Germline lookup yields CDR1 MNHEY and CDR2 SMNVEV (reference sequence). The CDR3 consists of 15 residues. With V trimmed by 4 bases and J by 3 bases, 8 bases remained unmatched. Here the CDR3 reads CASSSFTGAEETQYF. CDR3 coding DNA: TGTGCCAGCAGTTCCTTCACAGGGGCGGAAGAGACCCAGTACTTC.